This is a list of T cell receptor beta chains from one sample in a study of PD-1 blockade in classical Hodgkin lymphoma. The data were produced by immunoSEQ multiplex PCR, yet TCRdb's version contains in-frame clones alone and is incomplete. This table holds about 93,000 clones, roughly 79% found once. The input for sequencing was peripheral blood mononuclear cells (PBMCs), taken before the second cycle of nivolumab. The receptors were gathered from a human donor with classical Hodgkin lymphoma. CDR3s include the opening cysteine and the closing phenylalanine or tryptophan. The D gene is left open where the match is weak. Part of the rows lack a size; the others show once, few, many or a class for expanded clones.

DNA: TGTGCCATCAGTGAGAAAGGGGGCGTAACTAATGAAAAACTGTTTTTT; CDR3: CAISEKGGVTNEKLFF; size: NA; J: TRBJ1-4; V: TRBV10-3; D: TRBD1
DNA: TGTGCCAGCAGCTCCCCGCGACCCTCCTACGAGCAGTACTTC; CDR3: CASSSPRPSYEQYF; size: NA; J: TRBJ2-7; V: TRBV21-1; D: NA
DNA: TGTGCCAGCAGCGTGGATTACGAGACCCAGTACTTC; CDR3: CASSVDYETQYF; size: NA; J: TRBJ2-5; V: TRBV5-4; D: NA
DNA: TGTGCCAGCTGGAGGACAGGCGGGACTGAAGCTTTCTTT; CDR3: CASWRTGGTEAFF; size: NA; J: TRBJ1-1; V: TRBV27; D: TRBD1
DNA: TGCGCCAGCAGCTTTGTCGGGAACCTCCCCTACAATGAGCAGTTCTTC; CDR3: CASSFVGNLPYNEQFF; size: NA; J: TRBJ2-1; V: TRBV5-1; D: NA
DNA: TGTGCCAGCAGCTTGCCCACAGGGGCCTCCTACGAGCAGTACTTC; CDR3: CASSLPTGASYEQYF; size: NA; J: TRBJ2-7; V: TRBV5-4; D: TRBD1
DNA: TGTGCCAGTAGTATAGTGCCAGGCCCGGTGTCTGAAGCTTTCTTT; CDR3: CASSIVPGPVSEAFF; size: NA; J: TRBJ1-1; V: TRBV19; D: NA
DNA: TGTGCCAGTAGTATTACGGGGGGCCATCAGCCCCAGCATTTT; CDR3: CASSITGGHQPQHF; size: few; J: TRBJ1-5; V: TRBV19; D: NA
DNA: TGTGCCAGCAGCACCCAACGGGACAGTTTTGGGGGGAACACCATATATTTT; CDR3: CASSTQRDSFGGNTIYF; size: NA; J: TRBJ1-3; V: TRBV7-2; D: TRBD1
DNA: TGTGCCAGCAGCATACAGGGGGGTGAGCAGTTCTTC; CDR3: CASSIQGGEQFF; size: NA; J: TRBJ2-1; V: TRBV7-3; D: TRBD1
DNA: TGTGCCAGTAGGGTCACAGGGGGGGCTGGAGAGCAGTTCTTC; CDR3: CASRVTGGAGEQFF; size: NA; J: TRBJ2-1; V: TRBV19; D: NA
DNA: TGTGCCAGCAGTCCCCATAGGGGTCCTAGCACCGGGGAGCTGTTTTTT; CDR3: CASSPHRGPSTGELFF; size: NA; J: TRBJ2-2; V: TRBV14; D: NA
DNA: TGTGCCAGCATGAACCTAGTCTCCTCATACAATGAGCAGTTCTTC; CDR3: CASMNLVSSYNEQFF; size: NA; J: TRBJ2-1; V: TRBV2; D: NA
DNA: TGTGCCAGCAGTTCCTCCCCGCAGGGATTCTATGGCTACACCTTC; CDR3: CASSSSPQGFYGYTF; size: NA; J: TRBJ1-2; V: TRBV28; D: NA
DNA: TGTGCCAGCAGCTTAACTGCGGCTAGCGGGAGTGAGCAGTTCTTC; CDR3: CASSLTAASGSEQFF; size: NA; J: TRBJ2-1; V: TRBV7-3; D: TRBD2
DNA: TGTGCCAGCAGCTCTGTGGGAAGCTCCTACGAGCAGTACTTC; CDR3: CASSSVGSSYEQYF; size: NA; J: TRBJ2-7; V: TRBV11-2; D: NA
DNA: TGTGCCACCAGCAGAGGACGGGAGACCCAGTACTTC; CDR3: CATSRGRETQYF; size: few; J: TRBJ2-5; V: TRBV15; D: NA
DNA: TGTGCCAGCTCACCCCTCGGTCCCCAACAAGGTAATGAGCAGTTCTTC; CDR3: CASSPLGPQQGNEQFF; size: few; J: TRBJ2-1; V: TRBV18; D: NA
DNA: TGTGCCAGCAGCGAAGGGACTAGCGGGAGTTACACCGGGGAGCTGTTTTTT; CDR3: CASSEGTSGSYTGELFF; size: NA; J: TRBJ2-2; V: TRBV5-5; D: TRBD2
DNA: TGTGCCAGCAGCTTAGCGAGGACTAGCGGGAGGGCCGGGGAGCTGTTTTTT; CDR3: CASSLARTSGRAGELFF; size: many; J: TRBJ2-2; V: TRBV11-2; D: TRBD2
DNA: TGTGCCAGCGGTACACGGTGGGACTACGAGCAGTACTTC; CDR3: CASGTRWDYEQYF; size: NA; J: TRBJ2-7; V: TRBV7-9; D: NA
DNA: TGTGCCAGCTCACCAGGGAGCGGGAGGGCCAGTGTCCTTGAGCAGTTCTTC; CDR3: CASSPGSGRASVLEQFF; size: NA; J: TRBJ2-1; V: TRBV18; D: TRBD2
DNA: TGTGCCAGCAGCGTAGGCGGGACTCACACCTACGAGCAGTACTTC; CDR3: CASSVGGTHTYEQYF; size: NA; J: TRBJ2-7; V: TRBV9; D: NA
DNA: TGTGCCAGCAGTTTCGGGGTCGATGGCTACACCTTC; CDR3: CASSFGVDGYTF; size: NA; J: TRBJ1-2; V: TRBV28; D: NA
DNA: TGCGCCAGCAGCCAAGTGGCGGGAGGGCTCACCGGGGAGCTGTTTTTT; CDR3: CASSQVAGGLTGELFF; size: few; J: TRBJ2-2; V: TRBV4-1; D: TRBD2
DNA: TGTGCCAGCAGCCGCACCGGGACTAGCGGTTACAATGAGCAGTTCTTC; CDR3: CASSRTGTSGYNEQFF; size: few; J: TRBJ2-1; V: TRBV7-2; D: TRBD2
DNA: TGTGCCAGCAGTGAAAGCGGCACAGATACGCAGTATTTT; CDR3: CASSESGTDTQYF; size: NA; J: TRBJ2-3; V: TRBV2; D: NA
DNA: TGCGCCAGCAGATTAGGCCCCGAGGGGAATGAGCAGTTCTTC; CDR3: CASRLGPEGNEQFF; size: NA; J: TRBJ2-1; V: TRBV5-1; D: NA
DNA: TGTGCCAGCAGCTTCAGGGGCGGGGATACGCAGTATTTT; CDR3: CASSFRGGDTQYF; size: once; J: TRBJ2-3; V: TRBV9; D: NA
DNA: TGTGCCAGCAGCTACGACAGGGGCCACAATCAGCCCCAGCATTTT; CDR3: CASSYDRGHNQPQHF; size: NA; J: TRBJ1-5; V: TRBV5-8; D: TRBD1
DNA: TGTGCCAGTAGTCGACAGACCTCTTCCTACGAGCAGTACTTC; CDR3: CASSRQTSSYEQYF; size: once; J: TRBJ2-7; V: TRBV19; D: NA
DNA: TGTGCCAGCAGTTTAGCGGGGGCACCCCGCTACGAGCAGTACTTC; CDR3: CASSLAGAPRYEQYF; size: NA; J: TRBJ2-7; V: TRBV6-5; D: TRBD2
DNA: TGTGCCAGCAGCTTGATCGTCACCAACACTGAAGCTTTCTTT; CDR3: CASSLIVTNTEAFF; size: NA; J: TRBJ1-1; V: TRBV5-8; D: NA
DNA: TGTGCCAGCAGCCAAGCGACAGGGGCCGGCGGCTACACCTTC; CDR3: CASSQATGAGGYTF; size: NA; J: TRBJ1-2; V: TRBV14; D: TRBD1
DNA: TGCGCCAGCAGCTGGCCGGGGGGACAGGTGAGATCTCCCTACGAGCAGTACTTC; CDR3: CASSWPGGQVRSPYEQYF; size: NA; J: TRBJ2-7; V: TRBV5-1; D: NA
DNA: TGTGCCATCAGTGACCTCCCGGGGACTGAAGCTTTCTTT; CDR3: CAISDLPGTEAFF; size: few; J: TRBJ1-1; V: TRBV10-3; D: NA
DNA: TGTGCCAGCAGCTGGGACGGCTCGGGCTACACCTTC; CDR3: CASSWDGSGYTF; size: NA; J: TRBJ1-2; V: TRBV11-2; D: NA
DNA: TGTGCCAGCAGCCGACTAGCGGGAGGGCGAGGGTACGAGCAGTACTTC; CDR3: CASSRLAGGRGYEQYF; size: once; J: TRBJ2-7; V: TRBV2; D: TRBD2